This T cell receptor (beta chain) was recovered during a study of blood T cell repertoires in COVID-19. Study at large: Samples taken during acute and convalescent COVID-19 were collected in the United States, Italy and Spain. Sources were T cells, B-cell-depleted T cells, or PBMCs; the material itself was cDNA or gDNA.

Original methodology: Estimation of nucleated cell counts relied on the amplification of reference gene primers. Repertoires were generated with immunoSEQ multiplex PCR, while TCRdb's copy carries only in-frame clones and drops some. V, J and clone size are taken as reported in that table, and D and trimming were inferred from the DNA itself. The data contain some 320,000 clones, over 85% of them seen just once; the ten biggest clones take up 11%. Patients from Seattle were sampled longitudinally, starting during active infection. This CDR3 is built from 15 residues. V dropped 4 bases and J dropped 6 bases, with 17 bases sitting between them. Germline CDR1 and CDR2: MGHRA and YSYEKL.

The sample consisted of peripheral blood. The chain joins TRBV4-1 to TRBJ2-3; D may be TRBD2 (5 bases). This clonotype was sampled from a woman in her thirties with COVID-19, enrolled during active disease. In DNA form, the CDR3 reads TGCGCCAGCAGCCCCTTTCCCCGGGGTCGGGATACGCAGTATTTT. Translation: CASSPFPRGRDTQYF.